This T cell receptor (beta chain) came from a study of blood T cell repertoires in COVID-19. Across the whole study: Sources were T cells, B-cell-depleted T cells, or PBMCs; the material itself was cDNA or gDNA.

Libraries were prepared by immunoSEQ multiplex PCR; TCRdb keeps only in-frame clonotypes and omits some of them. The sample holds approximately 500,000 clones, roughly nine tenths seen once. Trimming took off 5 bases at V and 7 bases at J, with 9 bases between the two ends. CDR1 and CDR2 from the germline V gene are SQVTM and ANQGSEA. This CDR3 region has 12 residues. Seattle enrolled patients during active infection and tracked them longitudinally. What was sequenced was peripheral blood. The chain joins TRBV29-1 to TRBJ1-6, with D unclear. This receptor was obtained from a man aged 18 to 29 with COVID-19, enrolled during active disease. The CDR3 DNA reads TGCAGCGTTTCGGAGGCAAATTCACCCCTCCACTTT. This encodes CSVSEANSPLHF.